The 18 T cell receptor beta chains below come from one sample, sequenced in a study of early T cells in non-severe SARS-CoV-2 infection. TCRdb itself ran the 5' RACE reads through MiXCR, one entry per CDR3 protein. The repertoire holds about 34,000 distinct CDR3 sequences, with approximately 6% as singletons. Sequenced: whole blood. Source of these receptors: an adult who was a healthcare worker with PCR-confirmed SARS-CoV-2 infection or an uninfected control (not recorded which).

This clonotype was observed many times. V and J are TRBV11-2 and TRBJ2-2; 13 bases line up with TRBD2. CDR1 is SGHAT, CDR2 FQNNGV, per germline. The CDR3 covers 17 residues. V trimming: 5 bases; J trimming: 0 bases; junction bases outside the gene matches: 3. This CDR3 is CASSRTSGGTNTGELFF. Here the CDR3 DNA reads TGTGCCAGCAGCAGGACTAGCGGGGGCACGAACACCGGGGAGCTGTTTTTT.

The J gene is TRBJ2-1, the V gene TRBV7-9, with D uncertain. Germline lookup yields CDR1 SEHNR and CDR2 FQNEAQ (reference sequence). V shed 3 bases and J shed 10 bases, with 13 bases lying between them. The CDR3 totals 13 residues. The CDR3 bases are TGTGCCAGCAGCTTCGCCCTGTCATCGGAGCAGTTCTTC. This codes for CASSFALSSEQFF.

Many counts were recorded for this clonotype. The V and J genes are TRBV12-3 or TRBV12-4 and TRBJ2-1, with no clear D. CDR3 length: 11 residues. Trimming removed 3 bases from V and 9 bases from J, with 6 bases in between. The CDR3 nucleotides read TGTGCCAGCAGTTTGCGCGGTGAGCAGTTCTTC. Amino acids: CASSLRGEQFF.

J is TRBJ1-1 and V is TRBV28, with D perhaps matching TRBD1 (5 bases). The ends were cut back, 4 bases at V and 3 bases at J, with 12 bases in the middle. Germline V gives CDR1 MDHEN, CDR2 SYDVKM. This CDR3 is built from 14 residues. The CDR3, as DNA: TGTGCCAGCAGTTCCAGGGCAGGGCACACTGAAGCTTTCTTT. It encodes CASSSRAGHTEAFF.

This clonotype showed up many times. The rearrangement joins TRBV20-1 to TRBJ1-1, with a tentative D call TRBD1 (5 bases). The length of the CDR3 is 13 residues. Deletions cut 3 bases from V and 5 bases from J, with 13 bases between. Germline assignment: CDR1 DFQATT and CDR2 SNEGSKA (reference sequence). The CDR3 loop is CSASRQGRTEAFF. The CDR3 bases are TGCAGTGCTAGTCGTCAGGGTAGGACTGAAGCTTTCTTT.

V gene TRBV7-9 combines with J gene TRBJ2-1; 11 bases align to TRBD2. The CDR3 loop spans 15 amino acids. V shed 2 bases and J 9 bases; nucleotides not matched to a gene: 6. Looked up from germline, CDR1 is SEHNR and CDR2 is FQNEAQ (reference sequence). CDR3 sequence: CASSLTSGGSTEQFF. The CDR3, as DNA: TGTGCCAGCAGCTTAACTAGCGGGGGCAGCACTGAGCAGTTCTTC. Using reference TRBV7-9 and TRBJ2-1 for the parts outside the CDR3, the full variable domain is DTGVSQNPRHKITKRGQNVTFRCDPISEHNRLYWYRQTLGQGPEFLTYFQNEAQLEKSRLLSDRFSAERPKGSFSTLEIQRTEQGDSAMYLCASSLTSGGSTEQFFGPGTRLTVL.

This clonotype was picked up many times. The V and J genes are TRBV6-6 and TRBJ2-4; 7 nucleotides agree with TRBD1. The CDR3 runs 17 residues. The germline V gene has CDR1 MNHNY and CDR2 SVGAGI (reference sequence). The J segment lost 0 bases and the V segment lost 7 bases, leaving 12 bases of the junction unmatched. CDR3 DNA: TGTGCCAGCACCCCGGGACAGCGCCCAGGAGCCAAAAACATTCAGTACTTC. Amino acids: CASTPGQRPGAKNIQYF.

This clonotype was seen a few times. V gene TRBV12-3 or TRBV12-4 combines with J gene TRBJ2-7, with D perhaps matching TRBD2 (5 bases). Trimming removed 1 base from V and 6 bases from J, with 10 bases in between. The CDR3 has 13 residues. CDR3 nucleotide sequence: TGTGCCAGCAGTTTAGGAGGGATGGTCGAGCAGTACTTC. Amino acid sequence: CASSLGGMVEQYF.

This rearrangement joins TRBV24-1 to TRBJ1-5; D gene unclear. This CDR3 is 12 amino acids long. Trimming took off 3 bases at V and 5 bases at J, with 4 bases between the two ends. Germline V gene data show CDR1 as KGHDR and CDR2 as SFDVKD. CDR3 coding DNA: TGTGCCACCAGTGATGTGGATCAGCCCCAGCATTTT. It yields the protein CATSDVDQPQHF.

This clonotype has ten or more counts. In nucleotides, the CDR3 is TGTGCCTGGAGTGTAATGAATGAAAAACTGTTTTTT. The encoded protein is CAWSVMNEKLFF. The chain uses TRBV30 and TRBJ1-4; D is unclear. In germline, CDR1 is GTSNPN, CDR2 SVGIG (reference sequence). Trimming removed 0 bases at V and 5 bases at J, with 4 bases between. CDR3 length: 12 residues.

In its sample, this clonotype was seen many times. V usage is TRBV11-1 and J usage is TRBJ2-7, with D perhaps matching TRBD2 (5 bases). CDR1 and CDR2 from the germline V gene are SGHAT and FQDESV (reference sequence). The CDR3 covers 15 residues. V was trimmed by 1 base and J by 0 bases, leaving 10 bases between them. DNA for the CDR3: TGTGCCAGCAGCTTAGACCCTAGCAGCTCCTACGAGCAGTACTTC. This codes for CASSLDPSSSYEQYF.

This chain's CDR3 is CASSQEIAGGPETQYF. CDR3 bases: TGTGCCAGCAGCCAAGAGATAGCGGGGGGGCCGGAGACGCAGTATTTT. The chain uses TRBV4-2 and TRBJ2-3; 11 bases fit TRBD2. The CDR3 covers 16 residues. V lost 0 bases and J lost 9; bases outside the gene matches: 8. CDR1 is LGHNA and CDR2 is YNFKEQ in the germline V gene.

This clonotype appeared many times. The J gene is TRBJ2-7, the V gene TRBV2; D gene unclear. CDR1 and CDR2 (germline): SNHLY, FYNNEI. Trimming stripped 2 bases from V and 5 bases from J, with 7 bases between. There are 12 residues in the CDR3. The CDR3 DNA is TGTGCCAGCAGTGAAAGGAACCACGAGCAGTACTTC. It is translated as CASSERNHEQYF. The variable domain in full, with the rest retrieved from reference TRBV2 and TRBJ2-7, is EPEVTQTPSHQVTQMGQEVILRCVPISNHLYFYWYRQILGQKVEFLVSFYNNEISEKSEIFDDQFSVERPDGSNFTLKIRSTKLEDSAMYFCASSERNHEQYFGPGTRLTVT.

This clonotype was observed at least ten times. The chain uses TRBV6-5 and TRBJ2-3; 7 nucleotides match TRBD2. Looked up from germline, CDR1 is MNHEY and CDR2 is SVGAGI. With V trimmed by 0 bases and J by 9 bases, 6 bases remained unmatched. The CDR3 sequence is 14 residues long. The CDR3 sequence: CASSYSGGRGTQYF. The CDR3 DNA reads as TGTGCCAGCAGTTACTCTGGGGGGAGGGGAACGCAGTATTTT.

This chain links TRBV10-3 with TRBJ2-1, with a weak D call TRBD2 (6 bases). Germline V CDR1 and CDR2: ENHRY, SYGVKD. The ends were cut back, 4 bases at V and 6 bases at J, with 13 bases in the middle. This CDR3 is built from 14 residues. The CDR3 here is CAISGDSSVNEQFF. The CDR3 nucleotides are TGTGCCATCAGTGGCGACTCTAGCGTCAATGAGCAGTTCTTC.

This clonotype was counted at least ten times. Written as DNA, the CDR3 is TGTGCCAGCAGCTTAGTTTCCGGGAATACTGAAGCTTTCTTT. As protein: CASSLVSGNTEAFF. The chain combines TRBV7-6 with TRBJ1-1; D gene uncertain. Deletions cut 1 base from V and 5 bases from J, with 11 bases between. The CDR3 has 14 residues. Germline V gene data show CDR1 as SGHVS and CDR2 as FNYEAQ.

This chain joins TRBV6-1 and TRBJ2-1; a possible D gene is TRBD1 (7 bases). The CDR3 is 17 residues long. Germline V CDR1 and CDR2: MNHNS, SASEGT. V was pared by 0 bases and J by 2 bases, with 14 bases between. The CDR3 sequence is CASSEARAGTAYNEQFF. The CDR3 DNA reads TGTGCCAGCAGTGAAGCGAGGGCGGGGACAGCCTACAATGAGCAGTTCTTC.

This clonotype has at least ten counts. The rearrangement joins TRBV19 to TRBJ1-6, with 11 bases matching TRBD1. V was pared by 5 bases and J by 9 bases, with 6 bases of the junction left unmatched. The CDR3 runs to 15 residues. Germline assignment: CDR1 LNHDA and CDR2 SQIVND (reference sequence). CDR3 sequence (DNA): TGTGCCAGTAGTTCCGGACAGGGGGCAACTTCACCCCTCCACTTT. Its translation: CASSSGQGATSPLHF.